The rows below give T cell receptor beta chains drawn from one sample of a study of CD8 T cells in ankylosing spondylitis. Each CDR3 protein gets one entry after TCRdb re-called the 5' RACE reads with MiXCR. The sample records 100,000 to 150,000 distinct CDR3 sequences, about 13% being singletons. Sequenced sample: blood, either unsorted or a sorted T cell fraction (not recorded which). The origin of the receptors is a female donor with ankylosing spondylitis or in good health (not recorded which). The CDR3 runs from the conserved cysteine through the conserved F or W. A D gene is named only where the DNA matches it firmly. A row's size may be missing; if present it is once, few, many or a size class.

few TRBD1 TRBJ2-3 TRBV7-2 TGTGCCAGCAGCGAAGACAGGGGATCCCGCACAGATACGCAGTATTTT CASSEDRGSRTDTQYF
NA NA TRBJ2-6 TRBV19 TGTGCCAGTAGTACGACAGGACCCTCTGGGGCCAACGTCCTGACTTTC CASSTTGPSGANVLTF
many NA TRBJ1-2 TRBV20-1 TGCAGTGCTAGGACGGTGGGGGTAGGGTATGGCTACACCTTC CSARTVGVGYGYTF
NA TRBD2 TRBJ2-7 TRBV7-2 TGTGCCAGCAGCTCGGGGGGGACATCGACCAACGAGCAGTACTTC CASSSGGTSTNEQYF
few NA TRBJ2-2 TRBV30 TGTGCCTGGAGTGTCGAGGGTTATCACACCGGGGAGCTGTTTTTT CAWSVEGYHTGELFF
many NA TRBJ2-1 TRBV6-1 TGTGCCAGCAGGGAAGGGGCGGTAGGCATGGCAGGGCGGGATGAGCAGTTCTTC CASREGAVGMAGRDEQFF
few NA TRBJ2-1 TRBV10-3 TGTGCCATCAGTGAGTTGGATTTGGGGTACAATGAGCAGTTCTTC CAISELDLGYNEQFF
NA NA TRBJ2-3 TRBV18 TGTGCCAGCTCACCAGGTGTGGCAGATACGCAGTATTTT CASSPGVADTQYF
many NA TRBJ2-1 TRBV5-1 TGCGCCAGCAGCTTGATTAGTTTTGACAATGAGCAGTTCTTC CASSLISFDNEQFF
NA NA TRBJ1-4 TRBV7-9 TGTGTCAGCAGCTTAAACGGGAATGAAAAACTGTTTTTT CVSSLNGNEKLFF
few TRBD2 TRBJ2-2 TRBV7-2 TGTGCCAGCAGCTTAAGGGCTAGCGGGGCGCGGGAGCTGTTTTTT CASSLRASGARELFF
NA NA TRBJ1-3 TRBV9 TGTGCCAGCAGCGTAGACAGTTACTCTGGAAACACCATATATTTT CASSVDSYSGNTIYF
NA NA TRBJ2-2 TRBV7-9 TGTGCCAGCAGCTTGGGATCAGGGGCCGGGGAGCTGTTTTTT CASSLGSGAGELFF
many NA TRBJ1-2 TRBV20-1 TGCAGTGCTAAGGAGATTTCTAACTATGGCTACACCTTC CSAKEISNYGYTF
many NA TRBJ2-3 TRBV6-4 TGTGCCAGCAGTGATGTGGGGAGCACAGATACGCAGTATTTT CASSDVGSTDTQYF
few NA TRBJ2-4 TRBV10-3 TGTGCCATCAGTGAGTTCGGAAACATTCAGTACTTC CAISEFGNIQYF
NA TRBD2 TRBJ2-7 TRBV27 TGTGCCAGCAGTTTGGGACTAGCGGGACTGTCCTACGAGCAGTACTTC CASSLGLAGLSYEQYF
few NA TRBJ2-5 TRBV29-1 TGCAGCGTTCAGCCGCCGGGGGGCTCGGAGACCCAGTACTTC CSVQPPGGSETQYF
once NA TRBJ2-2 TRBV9 TGTGCCAGCAGCCCGACTTTGTGGAACACCGGGGAGCTGTTTTTT CASSPTLWNTGELFF
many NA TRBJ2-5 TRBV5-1 TGCGCCAGCAGCTATACAGGGCGCTCACAAGAGACCCAGTACTTC CASSYTGRSQETQYF
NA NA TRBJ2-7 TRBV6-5 TGTGCCAGCAGTTCTCCGGGACTTACCTACGAGCAGTACTTC CASSSPGLTYEQYF
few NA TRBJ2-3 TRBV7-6 TGTGCCAGCAGCCAGGGAGCAAGCACAGATACGCAGTATTTT CASSQGASTDTQYF
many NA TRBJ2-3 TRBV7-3 TGTGCCAGCAGCTTACTAGCTAGCGCAGATACGCAGTATTTT CASSLLASADTQYF
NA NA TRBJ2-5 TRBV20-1 TGCAGTGCTAGCCCAAAAGAGACCCAGTACTTC CSASPKETQYF
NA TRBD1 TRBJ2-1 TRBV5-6 TGTGCCAGCAGCTTGGGCAGGGGGCGCGACAATGAGCAGTTCTTC CASSLGRGRDNEQFF
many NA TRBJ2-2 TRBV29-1 TGCAGCGTTGACTCCAGAGGGGAGCTGTTTTTT CSVDSRGELFF
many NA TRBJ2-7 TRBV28 TGTGCCAGCAGTTTAGGCGACGAGCAGTACTTC CASSLGDEQYF
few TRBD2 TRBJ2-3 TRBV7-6 TGTGCCAGCAGCTTAGCCCCCTTGCGGGGGGGCACAGATACGCAGTATTTT CASSLAPLRGGTDTQYF
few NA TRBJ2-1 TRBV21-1 TGTGCCAGCAGCCGCGGGCACTACAATGAGCAGTTCTTC CASSRGHYNEQFF
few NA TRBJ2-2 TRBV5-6 TGTGCCAGCTCTCTTGGCCGGGTCACCGGGGAGCTGTTTTTT CASSLGRVTGELFF
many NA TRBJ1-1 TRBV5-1 TGCGCCAGCAGTAATCGAGGGGACCACACTGAAGCTTTCTTT CASSNRGDHTEAFF
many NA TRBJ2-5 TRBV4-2 TGTGCCAGCAGCCAAGTGGGGGATACGGAGACCCAGTACTTC CASSQVGDTETQYF
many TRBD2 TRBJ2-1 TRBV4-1 TGCGCCAGCAGCCAAGCTGGCGGGAGGGGCAATGAGCAGTTCTTC CASSQAGGRGNEQFF
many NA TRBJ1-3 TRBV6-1 TGTGCCAGCAGTGAAGTTTATCGATACACCATATATTTT CASSEVYRYTIYF
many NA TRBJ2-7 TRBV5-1 TGCGCCAGCAGCAGGAACAGGGCGCAGTCCTACGAGCAGTACTTC CASSRNRAQSYEQYF
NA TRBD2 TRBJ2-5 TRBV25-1 TGTGCCAGCGCAGCGGGGCAAGAGACCCAGTACTTC CASAAGQETQYF
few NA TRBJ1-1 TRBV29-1 TGCAGCGTTTTTACAGGGAACACTGAAGCTTTCTTT CSVFTGNTEAFF
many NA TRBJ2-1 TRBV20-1 TGCAGTGTCGCCCCGGGACGCCCCTACAATGAGCAGTTCTTC CSVAPGRPYNEQFF
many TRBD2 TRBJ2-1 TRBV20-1 TGCAGTGCTAGCTTCCGAGGACTAGCAGCCTACAATGAGCAGTTCTTC CSASFRGLAAYNEQFF
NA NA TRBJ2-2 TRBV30 TGTGCCTGGAGTGTACGGCGGCAACTTAACACCGGGGAGCTGTTTTTT CAWSVRRQLNTGELFF
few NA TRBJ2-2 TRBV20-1 TGCAGTGCTAGAGGAGGGGCAATGGCCGGGGAGCTGTTTTTT CSARGGAMAGELFF
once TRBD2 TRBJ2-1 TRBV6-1 TGTGCCAGCAGTAGGGCTAGCGGATTGAATGAGCAGTTCTTC CASSRASGLNEQFF
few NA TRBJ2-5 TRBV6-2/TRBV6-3 TGTGCCACCGGGAGTTTTGAGACCCAGTACTTC CATGSFETQYF
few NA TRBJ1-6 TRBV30 TGTGCCTGGAGTGGAGGGGAAAATTCACCCCTCCACTTT CAWSGGENSPLHF